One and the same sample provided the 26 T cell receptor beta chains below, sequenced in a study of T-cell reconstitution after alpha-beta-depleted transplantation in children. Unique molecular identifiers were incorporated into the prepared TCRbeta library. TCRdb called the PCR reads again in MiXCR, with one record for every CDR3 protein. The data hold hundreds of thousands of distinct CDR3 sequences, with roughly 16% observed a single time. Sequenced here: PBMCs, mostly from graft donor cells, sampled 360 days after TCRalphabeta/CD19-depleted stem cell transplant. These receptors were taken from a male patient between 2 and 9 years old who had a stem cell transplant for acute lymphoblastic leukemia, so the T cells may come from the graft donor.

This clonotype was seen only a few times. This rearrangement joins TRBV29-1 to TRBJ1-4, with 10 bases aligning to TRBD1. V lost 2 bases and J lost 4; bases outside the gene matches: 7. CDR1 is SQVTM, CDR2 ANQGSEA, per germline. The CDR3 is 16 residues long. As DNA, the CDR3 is TGCAGCGTTGAACTCGGGACAGGGGAAAATAATGAAAAACTGTTTTTT. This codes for CSVELGTGENNEKLFF.

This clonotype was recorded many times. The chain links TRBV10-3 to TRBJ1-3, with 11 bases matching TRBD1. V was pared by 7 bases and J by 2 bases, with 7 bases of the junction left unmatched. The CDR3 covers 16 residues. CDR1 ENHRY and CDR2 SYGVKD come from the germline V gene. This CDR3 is CAITDGTGGTGNTIYF. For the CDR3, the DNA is TGTGCCATCACCGATGGGACAGGGGGGACTGGAAACACCATATATTTT.

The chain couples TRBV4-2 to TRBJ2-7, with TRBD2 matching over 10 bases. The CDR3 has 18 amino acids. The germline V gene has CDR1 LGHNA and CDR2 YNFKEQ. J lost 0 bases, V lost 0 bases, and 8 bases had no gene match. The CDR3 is CASSQDRASGGSSYEQYF. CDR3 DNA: TGTGCCAGCAGCCAAGACAGGGCTAGCGGGGGTAGCTCCTACGAGCAGTACTTC.

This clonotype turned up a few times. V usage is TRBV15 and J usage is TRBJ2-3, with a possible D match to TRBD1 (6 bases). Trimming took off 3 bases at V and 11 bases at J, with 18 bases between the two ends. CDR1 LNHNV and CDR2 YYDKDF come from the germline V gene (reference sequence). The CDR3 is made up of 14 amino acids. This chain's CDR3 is CATSSTLQDSWQYF. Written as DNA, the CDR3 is TGTGCCACCAGCAGTACCCTCCAGGACAGTTGGCAGTATTTT.

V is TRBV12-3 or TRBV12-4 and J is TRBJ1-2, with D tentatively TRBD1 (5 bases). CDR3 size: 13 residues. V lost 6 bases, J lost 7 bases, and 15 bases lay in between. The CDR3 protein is CASRTSRVPGYTF. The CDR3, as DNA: TGTGCCAGCAGGACATCCAGGGTTCCTGGCTACACCTTC.

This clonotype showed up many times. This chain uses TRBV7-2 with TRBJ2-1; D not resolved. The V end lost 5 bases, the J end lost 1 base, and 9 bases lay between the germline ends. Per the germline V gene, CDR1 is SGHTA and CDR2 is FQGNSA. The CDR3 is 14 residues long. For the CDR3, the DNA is TGTGCCAGCAGCCTAAGGAGTTCCTACAATGAGCAGTTCTTC. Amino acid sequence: CASSLRSSYNEQFF.

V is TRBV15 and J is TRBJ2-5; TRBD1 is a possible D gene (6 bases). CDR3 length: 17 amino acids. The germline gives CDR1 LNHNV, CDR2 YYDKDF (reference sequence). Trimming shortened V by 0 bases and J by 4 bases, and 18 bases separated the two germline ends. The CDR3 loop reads CATSRDGVVPTGETQYF. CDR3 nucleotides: TGTGCCACCAGCAGAGATGGAGTAGTGCCGACAGGAGAGACCCAGTACTTC.

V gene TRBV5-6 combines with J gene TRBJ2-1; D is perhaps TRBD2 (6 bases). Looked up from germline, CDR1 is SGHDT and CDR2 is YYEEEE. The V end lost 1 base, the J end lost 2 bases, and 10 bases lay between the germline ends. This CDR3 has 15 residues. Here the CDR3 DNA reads TGTGCCAGCAGCTTGCGGGCGGGAACCTACAATGAGCAGTTCTTC. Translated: CASSLRAGTYNEQFF.

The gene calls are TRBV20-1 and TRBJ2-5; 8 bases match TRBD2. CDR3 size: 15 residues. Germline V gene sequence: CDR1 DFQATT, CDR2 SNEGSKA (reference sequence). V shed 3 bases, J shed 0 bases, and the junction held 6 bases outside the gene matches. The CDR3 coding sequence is TGCAGTGCTAGGCCACTAGCGGAGAACCAAGAGACCCAGTACTTC. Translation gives CSARPLAENQETQYF.

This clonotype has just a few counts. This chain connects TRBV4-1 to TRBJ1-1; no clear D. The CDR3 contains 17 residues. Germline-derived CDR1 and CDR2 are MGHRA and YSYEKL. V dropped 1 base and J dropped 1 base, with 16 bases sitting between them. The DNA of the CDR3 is TGCGCCAGCAGCCAAGCGGTTCCCCTAACGACGAACACTGAAGCTTTCTTT. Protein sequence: CASSQAVPLTTNTEAFF.

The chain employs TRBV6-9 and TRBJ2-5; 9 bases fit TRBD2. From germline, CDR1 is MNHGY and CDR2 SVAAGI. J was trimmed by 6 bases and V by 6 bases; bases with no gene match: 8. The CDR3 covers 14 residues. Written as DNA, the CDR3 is TGTGCCAGCAGCCCCGGGACTAGCATTAAGACCCAGTACTTC. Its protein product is CASSPGTSIKTQYF.

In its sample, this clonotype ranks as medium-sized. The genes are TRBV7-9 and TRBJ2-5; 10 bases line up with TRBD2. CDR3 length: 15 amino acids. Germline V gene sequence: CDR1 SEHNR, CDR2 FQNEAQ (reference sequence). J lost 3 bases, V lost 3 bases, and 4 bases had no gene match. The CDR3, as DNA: TGTGCCAGCAGCTTCCTAGCGGGAGTAAAAGAGACCCAGTACTTC. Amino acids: CASSFLAGVKETQYF.

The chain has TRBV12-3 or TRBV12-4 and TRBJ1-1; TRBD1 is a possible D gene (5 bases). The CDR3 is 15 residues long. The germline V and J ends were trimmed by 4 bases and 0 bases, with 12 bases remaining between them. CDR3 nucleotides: TGTGCCAGCAGTTCGGCAGGGCCGTTGAACACTGAAGCTTTCTTT. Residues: CASSSAGPLNTEAFF.

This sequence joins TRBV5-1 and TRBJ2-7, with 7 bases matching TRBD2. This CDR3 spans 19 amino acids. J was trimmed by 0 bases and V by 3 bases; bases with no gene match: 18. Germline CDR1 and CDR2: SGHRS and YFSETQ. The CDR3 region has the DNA TGCGCCAGCAGCTCATATCTAGCGGAGGAAGCTGGGAGCTCCTACGAGCAGTACTTC. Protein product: CASSSYLAEEAGSSYEQYF.

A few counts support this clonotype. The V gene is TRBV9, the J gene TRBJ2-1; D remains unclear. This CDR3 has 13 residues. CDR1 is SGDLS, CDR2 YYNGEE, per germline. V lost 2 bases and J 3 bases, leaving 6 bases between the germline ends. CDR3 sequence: CASSVDNYNEQFF. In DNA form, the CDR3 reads TGTGCCAGCAGCGTTGACAACTACAATGAGCAGTTCTTC.

The CDR3 sequence is CAISVHGGETQYF. The DNA for the CDR3 is TGTGCCATCAGTGTTCACGGGGGCGAGACCCAGTACTTC. The chain combines TRBV10-3 with TRBJ2-5; perhaps D is TRBD1 or TRBD2 (6 bases each). The CDR3 runs 13 residues. The V gene's germline CDR1 is ENHRY and CDR2 SYGVKD. V lost 4 bases and J lost 5, with 11 bases in between.

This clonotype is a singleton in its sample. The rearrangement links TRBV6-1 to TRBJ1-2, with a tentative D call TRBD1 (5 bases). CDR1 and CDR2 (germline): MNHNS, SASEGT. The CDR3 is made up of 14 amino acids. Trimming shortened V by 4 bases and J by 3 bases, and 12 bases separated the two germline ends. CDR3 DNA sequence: TGTGCCAGCAGTGTCCTGCAAGGGGACTATGGCTACACCTTC. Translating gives CASSVLQGDYGYTF.

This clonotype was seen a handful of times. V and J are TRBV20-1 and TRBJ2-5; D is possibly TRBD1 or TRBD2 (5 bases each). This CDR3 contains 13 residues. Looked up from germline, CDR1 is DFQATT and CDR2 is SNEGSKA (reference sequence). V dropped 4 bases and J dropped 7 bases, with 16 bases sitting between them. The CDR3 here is CSATRDPKATQYF. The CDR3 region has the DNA TGCAGTGCTACCCGGGACCCGAAGGCGACCCAGTACTTC.

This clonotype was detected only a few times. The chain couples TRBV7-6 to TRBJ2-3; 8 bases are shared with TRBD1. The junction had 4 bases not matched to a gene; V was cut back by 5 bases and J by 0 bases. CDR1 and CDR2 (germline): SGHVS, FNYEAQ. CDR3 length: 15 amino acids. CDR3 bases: TGTGCCAGCAGCCCGTGGGACAGGAGCACAGATACGCAGTATTTT. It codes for CASSPWDRSTDTQYF. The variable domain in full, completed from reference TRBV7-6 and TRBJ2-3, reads GAGVSQSPRYKVTKRGQDVALRCDPISGHVSLYWYRQALGQGPEFLTYFNYEAQQDKSGLPNDRFSAERPEGSISTLTIQRTEQRDSAMYRCASSPWDRSTDTQYFGPGTRLTVL.

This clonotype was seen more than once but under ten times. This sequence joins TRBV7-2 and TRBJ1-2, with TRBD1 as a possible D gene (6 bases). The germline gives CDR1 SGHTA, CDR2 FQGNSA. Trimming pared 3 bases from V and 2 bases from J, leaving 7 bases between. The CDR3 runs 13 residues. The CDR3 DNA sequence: TGTGCCAGCAGCTTTACAGGGAACTATGGCTACACCTTC. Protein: CASSFTGNYGYTF.

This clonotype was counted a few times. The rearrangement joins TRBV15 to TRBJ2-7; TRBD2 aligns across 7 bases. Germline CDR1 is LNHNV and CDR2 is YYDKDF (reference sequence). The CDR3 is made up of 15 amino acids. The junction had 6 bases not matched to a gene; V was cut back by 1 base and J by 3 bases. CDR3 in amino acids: CATSRGLAEVYEQYF. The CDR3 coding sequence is TGTGCCACCAGCAGAGGGCTAGCGGAGGTCTACGAGCAGTACTTC.

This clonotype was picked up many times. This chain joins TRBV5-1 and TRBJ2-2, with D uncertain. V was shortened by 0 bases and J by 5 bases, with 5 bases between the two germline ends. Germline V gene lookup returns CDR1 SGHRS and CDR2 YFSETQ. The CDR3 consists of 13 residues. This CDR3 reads CASSLDLTGELFF. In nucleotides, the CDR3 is TGCGCCAGCAGCTTGGATCTTACCGGGGAGCTGTTTTTT.

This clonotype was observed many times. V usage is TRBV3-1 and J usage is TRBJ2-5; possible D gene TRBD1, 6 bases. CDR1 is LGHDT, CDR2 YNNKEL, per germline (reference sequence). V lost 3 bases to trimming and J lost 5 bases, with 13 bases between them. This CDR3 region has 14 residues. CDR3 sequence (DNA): TGTGCCAGCAGCCACAGGGGTCGGGTGGAGACCCAGTACTTC. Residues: CASSHRGRVETQYF.

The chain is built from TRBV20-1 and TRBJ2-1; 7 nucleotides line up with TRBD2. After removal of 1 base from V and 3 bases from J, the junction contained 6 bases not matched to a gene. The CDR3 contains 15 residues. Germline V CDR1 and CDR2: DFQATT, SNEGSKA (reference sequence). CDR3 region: CSARAGGSVYNEQFF. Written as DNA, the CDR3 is TGCAGTGCTAGAGCGGGCGGGAGTGTCTACAATGAGCAGTTCTTC.

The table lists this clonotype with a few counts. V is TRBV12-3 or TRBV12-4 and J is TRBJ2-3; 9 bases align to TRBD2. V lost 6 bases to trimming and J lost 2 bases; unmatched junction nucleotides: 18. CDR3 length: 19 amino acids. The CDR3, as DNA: TGTGCCAGCAGCTGGGCTCGATGGCGGGAGGGCCTTTCCACAGATACGCAGTATTTT. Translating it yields CASSWARWREGLSTDTQYF.

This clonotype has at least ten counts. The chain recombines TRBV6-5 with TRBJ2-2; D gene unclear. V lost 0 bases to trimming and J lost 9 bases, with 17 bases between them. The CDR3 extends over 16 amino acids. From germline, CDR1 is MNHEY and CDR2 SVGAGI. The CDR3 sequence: CASSYSGQTTFWELFF. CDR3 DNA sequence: TGTGCCAGCAGTTACTCCGGTCAGACGACGTTCTGGGAGCTGTTTTTT.